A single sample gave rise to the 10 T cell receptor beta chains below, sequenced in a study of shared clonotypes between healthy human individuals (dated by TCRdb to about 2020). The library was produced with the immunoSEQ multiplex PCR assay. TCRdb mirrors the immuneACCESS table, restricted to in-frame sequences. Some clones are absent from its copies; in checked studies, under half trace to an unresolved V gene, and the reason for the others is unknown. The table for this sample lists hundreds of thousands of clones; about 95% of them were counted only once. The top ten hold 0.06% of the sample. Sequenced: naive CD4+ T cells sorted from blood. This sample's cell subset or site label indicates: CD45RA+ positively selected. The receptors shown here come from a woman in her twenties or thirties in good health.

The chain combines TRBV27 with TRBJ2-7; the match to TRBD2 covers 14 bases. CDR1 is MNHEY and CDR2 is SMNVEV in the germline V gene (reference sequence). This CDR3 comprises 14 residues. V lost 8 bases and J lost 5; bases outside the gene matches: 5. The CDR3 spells CASQRTSGRNEQYF. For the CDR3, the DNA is TGTGCCAGCCAGAGGACTAGCGGGAGGAACGAGCAGTACTTC.

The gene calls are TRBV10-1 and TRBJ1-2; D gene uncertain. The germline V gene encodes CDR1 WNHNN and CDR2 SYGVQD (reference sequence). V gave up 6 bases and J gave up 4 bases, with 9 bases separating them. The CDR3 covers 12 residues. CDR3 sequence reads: CASSSSSYGYTF. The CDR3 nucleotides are TGCGCCAGCAGCTCCTCCAGCTATGGCTACACCTTC.

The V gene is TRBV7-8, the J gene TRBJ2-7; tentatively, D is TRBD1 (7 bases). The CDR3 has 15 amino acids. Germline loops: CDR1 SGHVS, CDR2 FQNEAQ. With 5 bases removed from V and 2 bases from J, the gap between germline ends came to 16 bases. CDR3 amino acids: CASSIRAGQTYEQYF. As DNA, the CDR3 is TGTGCCAGCAGCATACGGGCGGGACAGACCTACGAGCAGTACTTC.

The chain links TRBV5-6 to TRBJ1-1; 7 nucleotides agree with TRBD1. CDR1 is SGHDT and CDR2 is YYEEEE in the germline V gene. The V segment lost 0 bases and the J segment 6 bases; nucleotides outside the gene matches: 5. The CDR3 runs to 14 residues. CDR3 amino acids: CASSLDDRDSEAFF. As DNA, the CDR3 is TGTGCCAGCAGCTTGGATGACAGGGACTCTGAAGCTTTCTTT.

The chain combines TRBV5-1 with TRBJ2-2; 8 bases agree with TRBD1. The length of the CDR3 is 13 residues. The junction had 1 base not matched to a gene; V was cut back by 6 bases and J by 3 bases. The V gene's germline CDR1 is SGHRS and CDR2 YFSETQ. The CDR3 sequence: CASTDRDTGELFF. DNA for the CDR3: TGCGCCAGCACGGACAGGGACACCGGGGAGCTGTTTTTT.

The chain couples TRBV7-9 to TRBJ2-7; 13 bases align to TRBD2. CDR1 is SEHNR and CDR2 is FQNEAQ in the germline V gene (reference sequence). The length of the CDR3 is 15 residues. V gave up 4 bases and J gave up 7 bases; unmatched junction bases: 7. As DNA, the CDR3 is TGTGCCAGCAGCTCTGGACTAGCGGGAGCGGGTGAGCAGTACTTC. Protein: CASSSGLAGAGEQYF.

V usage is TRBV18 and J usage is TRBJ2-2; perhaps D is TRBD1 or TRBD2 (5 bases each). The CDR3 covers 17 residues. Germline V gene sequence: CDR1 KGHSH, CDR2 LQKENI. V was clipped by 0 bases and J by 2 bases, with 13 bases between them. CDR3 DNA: TGTGCCAGCTCACCACCGGTGGGACGAGACAACACCGGGGAGCTGTTTTTT. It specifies CASSPPVGRDNTGELFF. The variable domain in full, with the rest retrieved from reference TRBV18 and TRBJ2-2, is NAGVMQNPRHLVRRRGQEARLRCSPMKGHSHVYWYRQLPEEGLKFMVYLQKENIIDESGMPKERFSAEFPKEGPSILRIQQVVRGDSAAYFCASSPPVGRDNTGELFFGEGSRLTVL.

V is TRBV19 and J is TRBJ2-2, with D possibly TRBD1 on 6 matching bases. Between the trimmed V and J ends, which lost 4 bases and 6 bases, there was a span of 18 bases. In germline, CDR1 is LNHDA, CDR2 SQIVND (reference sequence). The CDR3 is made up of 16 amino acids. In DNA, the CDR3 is TGTGCCAGTAGTACCTGGACAGCCCGCGAATCCGGGGAGCTGTTTTTT. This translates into CASSTWTARESGELFF.

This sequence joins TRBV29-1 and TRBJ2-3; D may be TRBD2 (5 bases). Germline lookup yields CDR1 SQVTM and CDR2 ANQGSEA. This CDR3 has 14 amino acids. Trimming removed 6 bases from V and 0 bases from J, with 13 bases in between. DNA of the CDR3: TGCAGCGTCGCGGGTCTATTAAGCACAGATACGCAGTATTTT. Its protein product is CSVAGLLSTDTQYF.

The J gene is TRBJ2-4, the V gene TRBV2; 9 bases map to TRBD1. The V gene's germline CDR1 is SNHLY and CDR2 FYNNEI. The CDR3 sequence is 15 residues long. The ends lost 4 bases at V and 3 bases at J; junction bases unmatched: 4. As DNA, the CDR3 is TGTGCCAGCAGTGGGGACAGGGCTGGCAAAAACATTCAGTACTTC. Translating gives CASSGDRAGKNIQYF. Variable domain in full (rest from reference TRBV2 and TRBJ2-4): EPEVTQTPSHQVTQMGQEVILRCVPISNHLYFYWYRQILGQKVEFLVSFYNNEISEKSEIFDDQFSVERPDGSNFTLKIRSTKLEDSAMYFCASSGDRAGKNIQYFGAGTRLSVL.